Following are 30 T cell receptor beta chains from one sample sequenced in a study of human T cells and chemical hapten exposure. Each CDR3 protein is one row after TCRdb ran MiXCR on the RACE reads. In the table there are approximately 90,000 distinct CDR3 sequences, over 6.5% of which are singletons. The time point denotes: pre-sensitization, week 0. As to treatment: therapeutic diphenylcyclopropenone sensitization with weekly scalp DPC. The input for sequencing was whole blood, taken in connection with sensitization to the hapten diphenylcyclopropenone (DPC). Receptors were obtained from a man in his forties with alopecia areata. Some clones in this sample may be carry-over from other donors' samples.

Only a few counts were recorded for this clonotype. This chain uses TRBV20-1 with TRBJ1-5; D ambiguous. Germline loops: CDR1 DFQATT, CDR2 SNEGSKA (reference sequence). Deletions cut 0 bases from V and 3 bases from J, with 9 bases between. CDR3 length: 14 amino acids. In nucleotides, the CDR3 is TGCAGTGCTAGAGATTCACAGATCAATCAGCCCCAGCATTTT. As protein: CSARDSQINQPQHF.

The V call is TRBV20-1, the J call TRBJ2-1; a possible D gene is TRBD2 (5 bases). There are 12 residues in the CDR3. Trimming stripped 1 base from V and 7 bases from J, with 8 bases between. The germline CDR1 and CDR2 sequences are DFQATT and SNEGSKA (reference sequence). CDR3 loop: CSARVLGNEQFF. The CDR3 DNA sequence: TGCAGTGCTAGAGTACTAGGGAATGAGCAGTTCTTC.

Ten or more counts support this clonotype. This chain connects TRBV7-9 to TRBJ1-5; no reliable D call. CDR1 and CDR2 (germline): SEHNR, FQNEAQ (reference sequence). The CDR3 spans 16 residues. Between the trimmed V and J ends, which lost 1 base and 0 bases, there was a span of 10 bases. CDR3 bases: TGTGCCAGCAGCTTAGAAGGACCCAATAGCAATCAGCCCCAGCATTTT. Translated: CASSLEGPNSNQPQHF.

This clonotype appeared many times. V is TRBV14 and J is TRBJ1-2; D is uncertain. The CDR3 sequence is 15 residues long. CDR1 and CDR2 (germline): SGHDN, FVKESK. V dropped 2 bases and J dropped 10 bases, with 20 bases sitting between them. CDR3 nucleotides: TGTGCCAGCAGCCAAAAAAGACTTGCTGACCTTGTCTACACCTTC. This sequence encodes CASSQKRLADLVYTF.

The chain has TRBV28 and TRBJ1-2; TRBD1 aligns across 9 bases. Germline CDR1 reads MDHEN; CDR2 reads SYDVKM. This CDR3 has 17 residues. Unmatched junction bases numbered 11, after V lost 6 bases and J lost 0 bases. The CDR3 reads CASSPPTGGEANYGYTF. The CDR3 DNA reads as TGTGCCAGCAGCCCCCCGACAGGGGGTGAGGCTAACTATGGCTACACCTTC.

This clonotype was counted between two and nine times. The rearrangement links TRBV4-2 to TRBJ1-2; 7 bases are shared with TRBD1. This CDR3 has 15 amino acids. Germline V gene sequence: CDR1 LGHNA, CDR2 YNFKEQ. After removal of 1 base from V and 8 bases from J, the junction contained 10 bases not matched to a gene. CDR3 DNA: TGTGCCAGCAGCCAAGTTGAGAAGGGGGCTGGGGGCTACACCTTC. It is translated as CASSQVEKGAGGYTF.

This clonotype was seen many times. V and J are TRBV4-2 and TRBJ2-3, with a tentative D call TRBD1 (6 bases). The CDR3 has 16 amino acids. CDR1 is LGHNA, CDR2 YNFKEQ, per germline. V lost 3 bases and J 2 bases, leaving 15 bases between the germline ends. The CDR3 loop reads CASSQGRDTSTDTQYF. The CDR3 DNA reads as TGTGCCAGCAGCCAGGGCCGGGACACATCCACAGATACGCAGTATTTT.

The chain combines TRBV7-9 with TRBJ1-1, with 7 bases that match TRBD1. This CDR3 contains 14 residues. After removal of 5 bases from V and 1 base from J, the junction contained 4 bases not matched to a gene. In germline, CDR1 is SEHNR, CDR2 FQNEAQ (reference sequence). The CDR3, as DNA: TGTGCCAGCAGCCCCGACAGGGAGAACACTGAAGCTTTCTTT. Translating it yields CASSPDRENTEAFF.

The rearrangement joins TRBV6-2 or TRBV6-3 to TRBJ2-7, with D possibly being TRBD1 (6 bases). This CDR3 has 15 residues. From germline, CDR1 is MNHEY and CDR2 SVGEGT. Trimming cost V 6 bases and J 1 base, with 16 bases left between them. The CDR3, as DNA: TGTGCCAGCAGCAACTGGGACACCACTTCCTACGAGCAGTACGTC. Translation gives CASSNWDTTSYEQYV.

The rearrangement uses TRBV2 and TRBJ2-7; D is possibly TRBD2 (6 bases). This CDR3 is 13 amino acids long. With 8 bases removed from V and 5 bases from J, the gap between germline ends came to 16 bases. Germline values: CDR1 SNHLY, CDR2 FYNNEI. The CDR3 loop reads CASLSGTQNEQYF. The CDR3 DNA follows: TGTGCCAGCCTGTCCGGGACTCAAAACGAGCAGTACTTC.

This chain links TRBV21-1 with TRBJ2-7; TRBD2 is the table's D call, not checked against the DNA. TRBV21-1 represents a pseudogene. The CDR3 is 14 amino acids. The CDR3 region has the DNA TGTGCCAGCAGCAAAGAAAAAGAGGGACTTCGACAGTACGTC. It yields the protein CASSKEKEGLRQYV.

This chain uses TRBV28 with TRBJ1-5, with D possibly matching TRBD1 (5 bases). With 7 bases removed from V and 5 bases from J, the gap between germline ends came to 15 bases. The CDR3 totals 14 residues. Germline lookup yields CDR1 MDHEN and CDR2 SYDVKM. CDR3 sequence (DNA): TGTGCCAGCACCTGGGATGGGGCCTATCAGCCCCAGCATTTT. Amino acid sequence: CASTWDGAYQPQHF.

Only a few counts were recorded for this clonotype. This chain connects TRBV14 to TRBJ1-1; D is unclear. The V end was cut by 0 bases, the J end by 2 bases, with 7 bases between. Germline V CDR1 and CDR2: SGHDN, FVKESK. This CDR3 comprises 14 residues. CDR3: CASSQDRDNTEAFF. CDR3 DNA: TGTGCCAGCAGCCAAGATCGTGATAACACTGAAGCTTTCTTT.

This clonotype has a handful of counts. The V and J genes are TRBV7-2 and TRBJ2-7; no reliable D call. Trimming pared 5 bases from V and 3 bases from J, leaving 14 bases between. CDR3 size: 14 residues. Germline CDR1 is SGHTA and CDR2 is FQGNSA. DNA for the CDR3: TGTGCCAGCAGCCCAAATAACCTAGGCTACGAGCAGTACTTC. Protein: CASSPNNLGYEQYF.

This clonotype was seen more than once but under ten times. This CDR3 reads CSVSKAGGSVSDTQYF. The CDR3 region has the DNA TGCAGCGTTTCGAAAGCAGGGGGCTCGGTTTCGGATACGCAGTATTTT. J is TRBJ2-3 and V is TRBV29-1; 8 bases fit TRBD1. The CDR3 loop spans 16 amino acids. V lost 5 bases and J lost 6; bases outside the gene matches: 16. Germline assignment: CDR1 SQVTM and CDR2 ANQGSEA.

The chain uses TRBV6-5 and TRBJ2-5; TRBD2 agrees at 7 bases. Trimming at V came to 2 bases and at J to 4 bases, leaving 10 bases not matched to a gene. Germline loops: CDR1 MNHEY, CDR2 SVGAGI. The CDR3 sequence is 16 residues long. The CDR3 DNA sequence: TGTGCCAGCAGTTACCGGGTCGCGGGAGCTAGAGAGACCCAGTACTTC. This gives the protein CASSYRVAGARETQYF.

This clonotype was counted ten times or more. The V gene is TRBV6-6, the J gene TRBJ2-7; 7 bases match TRBD2. Germline trimming cut 4 bases from V and 6 bases from J; bases unmatched to any gene: 9. CDR3 length: 14 amino acids. Germline V gene sequence: CDR1 MNHNY, CDR2 SVGAGI (reference sequence). CDR3 amino acids: CASSSGELAGEQYV. The CDR3 DNA follows: TGTGCCAGCAGTTCCGGGGAGTTAGCGGGCGAGCAGTACGTC.

This clonotype was seen a handful of times. The CDR3 nucleotides read TGTGCCAGCAGCGTGGGGAGGTTGGGTCAGCCCCAGCATTTT. Protein: CASSVGRLGQPQHF. The J gene is TRBJ1-5, the V gene TRBV9; D not resolved. Germline V gives CDR1 SGDLS, CDR2 YYNGEE. The CDR3 covers 14 residues. Between the trimmed V and J ends, which lost 2 bases and 6 bases, there was a span of 12 bases.

This clonotype appeared many times. The chain uses TRBV12-3 or TRBV12-4 and TRBJ2-3, with D perhaps matching TRBD1 or TRBD2 (6 bases each). This CDR3 spans 16 amino acids. The ends were cut back, 6 bases at V and 2 bases at J, with 18 bases in the middle. CDR3: CASSSGDFPYTDTQYF. The CDR3, as DNA: TGTGCCAGCAGCTCAGGGGACTTCCCATACACAGATACGCAGTATTTT.

This clonotype occurred many times. DNA for the CDR3: TGCGCCAGCAGCCAAGATAGGAGGAGGTACACTGAAGCTTTCTTT. This codes for CASSQDRRRYTEAFF. The chain employs TRBV4-3 and TRBJ1-1; no definite D call. The CDR3 sequence is 15 residues long. Per germline, CDR1 LGHNA and CDR2 YSLEER. Trimming removed 0 bases at V and 3 bases at J, with 11 bases between.

Note on this clonotype: A clone one base away is much larger, so this may be a read error. This rearrangement joins TRBV28 to TRBJ2-7, with a tentative D call TRBD2 (5 bases). There are 16 residues in the CDR3. V gave up 6 bases and J gave up 3 bases, with 21 bases separating them. Per germline, CDR1 MDHEN and CDR2 SYDVKM. CDR3 in amino acids: CASSPGSADLYYEQYF. The CDR3 bases are TGTGCCAGCAGCCCCGGCTCAGCGGACCTCTACTACGAGCAGTACTTC.

This clonotype was detected a few times. The chain is built from TRBV28 and TRBJ2-7, with D hard to call. Trimming cost V 6 bases and J 5 bases, with 17 bases left between them. CDR3 length: 14 residues. Germline CDR1 MDHEN, CDR2 SYDVKM. CDR3 DNA: TGTGCCAGCAGCCTAATTCGAGGCCGGAACGAGCAGTACTTC. This translates into CASSLIRGRNEQYF.

This clonotype has only a few counts. This chain joins TRBV3-1 and TRBJ2-2, with D perhaps TRBD1 (5 bases). The CDR3 is made up of 16 amino acids. The V end lost 1 base, the J end lost 6 bases, and 15 bases lay between the germline ends. CDR1 LGHDT and CDR2 YNNKEL come from the germline V gene (reference sequence). The CDR3 DNA is TGTGCCAGCAGCCAAGTCTCAGGGCTGCGGTCCGGGGAGCTGTTTTTT. Translation: CASSQVSGLRSGELFF.

V is TRBV12-3 or TRBV12-4 and J is TRBJ2-2, with D possibly being TRBD1 (6 bases). The germline V and J ends were trimmed by 10 bases and 4 bases, with 13 bases remaining between them. This CDR3 spans 13 amino acids. CDR3 loop: CATERGTTGELFF. The CDR3 coding sequence is TGTGCCACCGAGAGGGGGACCACCGGGGAGCTGTTTTTT.

J is TRBJ2-7 and V is TRBV6-2 or TRBV6-3; D is uncertain. Per germline, CDR1 MNHEY and CDR2 SVGEGT. V was shortened by 5 bases and J by 3 bases, with 17 bases between the two germline ends. The CDR3 sequence is 15 residues long. The CDR3 nucleotides are TGTGCCAGCAGTCCCTGCCGGGTCTTTATCTACGAGCAGTACGTC. Translation: CASSPCRVFIYEQYV.

The V and J genes are TRBV20-1 and TRBJ2-2; D possibly corresponds to TRBD2 (5 bases). Trimming stripped 1 base from V and 1 base from J, with 19 bases between. From germline, CDR1 is DFQATT and CDR2 SNEGSKA (reference sequence). This CDR3 has 18 residues. The CDR3 coding sequence is TGCAGTGCTAGAGTTCACCCTCTAGCCGGGCAGAACACCGGGGAGCTGTTTTTT. Protein: CSARVHPLAGQNTGELFF.

In its sample, this clonotype was seen a few times. The chain recombines TRBV10-3 with TRBJ1-5; possibly TRBD1 for D (5 bases). The germline V gene has CDR1 ENHRY and CDR2 SYGVKD. This CDR3 has 13 amino acids. V gave up 4 bases and J gave up 7 bases, with 11 bases separating them. CDR3: CAISVTEVQPQHF. The DNA of the CDR3 is TGTGCCATCAGTGTGACAGAAGTCCAGCCCCAGCATTTT.

This clonotype has only a few counts. The chain combines TRBV27 with TRBJ2-2; TRBD1 agrees at 7 bases. The CDR3 covers 16 residues. V lost 3 bases to trimming and J lost 5 bases; unmatched junction nucleotides: 9. The germline V gene encodes CDR1 MNHEY and CDR2 SMNVEV (reference sequence). As DNA, the CDR3 is TGTGCCAGCAGTTTGAGGGGGCTGGTTGTTACCGGGGAGCTGTTTTTT. It specifies CASSLRGLVVTGELFF.

The rearrangement links TRBV25-1 to TRBJ1-2, with 10 bases identical to TRBD1. V was clipped by 3 bases and J by 3 bases; unmatched bases: 4. The CDR3 extends over 15 amino acids. From germline, CDR1 is MGHDK and CDR2 SYGVNS. The CDR3 nucleotides read TGTGCCAGCAGTGATTCGACAGGGGGCCACTATGGCTACACCTTC. Translation gives CASSDSTGGHYGYTF.

This sequence joins TRBV28 and TRBJ2-7; unclear D gene. Germline loops: CDR1 MDHEN, CDR2 SYDVKM. V shed 6 bases and J shed 6 bases, with 12 bases lying between them. This CDR3 comprises 12 residues. The CDR3 sequence is CASSLTSGEQYF. The CDR3 DNA follows: TGTGCCAGCAGCCTCACATCGGGCGAGCAGTACTTC.